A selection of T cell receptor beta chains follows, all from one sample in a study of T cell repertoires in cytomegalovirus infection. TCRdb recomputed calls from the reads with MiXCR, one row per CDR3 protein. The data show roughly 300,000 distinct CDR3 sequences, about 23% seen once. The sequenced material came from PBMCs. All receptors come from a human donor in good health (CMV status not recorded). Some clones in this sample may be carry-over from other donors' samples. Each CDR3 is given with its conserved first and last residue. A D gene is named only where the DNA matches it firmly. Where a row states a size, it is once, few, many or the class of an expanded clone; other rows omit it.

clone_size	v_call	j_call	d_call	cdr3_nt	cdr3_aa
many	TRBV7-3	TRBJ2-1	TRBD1	TGTGCCAGCAGCCGGGACAGGGGATACAATGAGCAGTTCTTC	CASSRDRGYNEQFF
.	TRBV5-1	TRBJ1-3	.	TGCGCCAGCAGCGCCGGGGGGACACCTGGAAACACCATATATTTT	CASSAGGTPGNTIYF
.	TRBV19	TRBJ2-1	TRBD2	TGTGCCAGTAGTACCGGGACTAGGCTGAATGAGCAGTTCTTC	CASSTGTRLNEQFF
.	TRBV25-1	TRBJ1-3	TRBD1	TGTGCCAGCAGTGAATTTTCCGGGACAGGGGAAGCAAACACCATATATTTT	CASSEFSGTGEANTIYF
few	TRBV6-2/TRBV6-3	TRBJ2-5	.	TGTGCCAGCAGTTCCACAAGAGGGAAAGAGACCCAGTACTTC	CASSSTRGKETQYF
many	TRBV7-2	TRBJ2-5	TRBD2	TGTGCCAGCAGCTTAGGTAGCGGGACCCACCAAGAGACCCAGTACTTC	CASSLGSGTHQETQYF
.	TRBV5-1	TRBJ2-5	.	TGCGCCAGCAGCCCCTCGGGACTCCAGCAAATTCAACAGTACTTC	CASSPSGLQQIQQYF
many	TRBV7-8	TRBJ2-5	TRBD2	TGTGCCAGCAGCTTGGCGGGAGGGCGCCGGGGCGAGACCCAGTACTTC	CASSLAGGRRGETQYF
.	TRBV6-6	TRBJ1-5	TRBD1	TGTGCCAGCTTCTCACCGGGGGGGGACAGGGAACGGTTGAATCAGCCCCAGCATTTT	CASFSPGGDRERLNQPQHF
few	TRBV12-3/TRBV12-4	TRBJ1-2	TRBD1	TGTGCCAGCAGTCCGACGGACAGGGGGGTTGGCTACACCTTC	CASSPTDRGVGYTF
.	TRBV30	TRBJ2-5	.	TGTGCCTGGAGTGTATCCGGGACCCTCCAAGAGACCCAGTACTTC	CAWSVSGTLQETQYF
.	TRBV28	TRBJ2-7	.	TGTGCCAGCACGACATCCTACGAGCAGTACTTC	CASTTSYEQYF
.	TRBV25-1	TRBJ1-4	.	TGTGCCAGCAGCGACAGACTTACTAATGAAAAACTGTTTTTT	CASSDRLTNEKLFF
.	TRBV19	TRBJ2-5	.	TGTGCCAGTAGTATAGCGCGGACCTACCAAGAGACCCAGTACTTC	CASSIARTYQETQYF
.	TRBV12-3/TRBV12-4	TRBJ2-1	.	TGTGCCAGCGGGAAAAATGGGGACCCCCCACGAGAGCAGTTCTTC	CASGKNGDPPREQFF